Below, 29 T cell receptor beta chains from the same sample are listed, as sequenced in a study of T cells after yellow fever vaccination. Each CDR3 protein is one row after TCRdb ran MiXCR on the 5' RACE reads. The profile shows around 320,000 distinct CDR3 sequences, around 4.4% of them singletons. The material was PBMCs, obtained 15 days after the yellow fever booster vaccination. Receptor source: a young man who received the YFV17D yellow fever vaccine.

This clonotype showed up just a few times. The genes are TRBV7-2 and TRBJ2-2; tentative D call: TRBD2 (7 bases). V dropped 5 bases and J dropped 6 bases, with 19 bases sitting between them. This CDR3 is 16 amino acids long. Germline values: CDR1 SGHTA, CDR2 FQGNSA. This CDR3 reads CASSPGRGMGPGELFF. The CDR3 DNA reads TGTGCCAGCAGCCCGGGGAGGGGGATGGGCCCCGGGGAGCTGTTTTTT.

Many counts were recorded for this clonotype. The V call is TRBV6-2 or TRBV6-3, the J call TRBJ2-5, with TRBD2 matching over 7 bases. The V gene's germline CDR1 is MNHEY and CDR2 SVGEGT. The CDR3 is 14 residues long. With 4 bases clipped from V and 3 bases from J, the junction kept 5 bases outside the gene matches. The CDR3 nucleotides are TGTGCCAGCAGTTCGAACGGGGGGAAAGAGACCCAGTACTTC. This translates into CASSSNGGKETQYF.

This CDR3 reads CASRPSGGALDTQYF. CDR3 sequence (DNA): TGTGCCAGCAGGCCTAGCGGGGGGGCCCTAGATACGCAGTATTTT. This chain links TRBV5-4 with TRBJ2-3; 12 positions match TRBD2. The ends lost 5 bases at V and 5 bases at J; junction bases unmatched: 6. This CDR3 contains 15 residues. Germline V gives CDR1 SGHNT, CDR2 YYREEE (reference sequence).

This clonotype was detected a few times. The chain combines TRBV11-2 with TRBJ2-7, with D hard to call. From germline, CDR1 is SGHAT and CDR2 FQNNGV. This CDR3 has 13 amino acids. V lost 6 bases and J 2 bases, leaving 11 bases between the germline ends. In DNA, the CDR3 is TGTGCCAGCAGTTACCAATCCACCTACGAGCAGTACTTC. Protein sequence: CASSYQSTYEQYF.

The V call is TRBV12-3 or TRBV12-4, the J call TRBJ1-3; D uncertain. Trimming took off 6 bases at V and 0 bases at J, with 6 bases between the two ends. The CDR3 length is 13 residues. The CDR3, as DNA: TGTGCCAGCAGCTCCGTCTCTGGAAACACCATATATTTT. This translates into CASSSVSGNTIYF.

This clonotype was detected ten times or more. The chain recombines TRBV6-2 or TRBV6-3 with TRBJ2-1; 7 bases align to TRBD2. Germline V gene lookup returns CDR1 MNHEY and CDR2 SVGEGT. The CDR3 runs to 14 residues. The V segment lost 7 bases and the J segment 2 bases; nucleotides outside the gene matches: 5. CDR3 nucleotide sequence: TGTGCCAGCAAACTCAGCGGGACCTACAATGAGCAGTTCTTC. It translates to CASKLSGTYNEQFF.

The rearrangement links TRBV2 to TRBJ2-5; D is ambiguous. The CDR3 consists of 13 residues. Germline V gene data show CDR1 as SNHLY and CDR2 as FYNNEI. The V end was cut by 4 bases, the J end by 4 bases, with 10 bases between. The CDR3 sequence is CASSGTDAETQYF. The CDR3 DNA sequence: TGTGCCAGCAGTGGAACGGACGCAGAGACCCAGTACTTC.

V gene TRBV20-1 combines with J gene TRBJ2-2; D is perhaps TRBD1 or TRBD2 (5 bases each). CDR1 and CDR2 from the germline V gene are DFQATT and SNEGSKA (reference sequence). This CDR3 is built from 16 residues. The V and J ends lost 3 bases and 1 base respectively, with 15 bases between them. The CDR3 nucleotides are TGCAGTGCTAGGGTGTCGAGGGGCGAGAACACCGGGGAGCTGTTTTTT. The encoded protein is CSARVSRGENTGELFF.

This clonotype occurred many times. V is TRBV5-1 and J is TRBJ2-2; 7 bases align to TRBD1. The CDR3 is 15 amino acids. With V trimmed by 0 bases and J by 3 bases, 2 bases remained unmatched. The germline gives CDR1 SGHRS, CDR2 YFSETQ. The DNA of the CDR3 is TGCGCCAGCAGCTTGGACAGGGGACACACCGGGGAGCTGTTTTTT. Translated: CASSLDRGHTGELFF.

In this sample, this clonotype turned up a few times. The genes are TRBV28 and TRBJ2-5; D may correspond to TRBD1 or TRBD2 (6 bases each). This CDR3 has 14 residues. V dropped 5 bases and J dropped 4 bases, with 14 bases sitting between them. Germline V gene sequence: CDR1 MDHEN, CDR2 SYDVKM. The CDR3 DNA follows: TGTGCCAGCAGTACGGACGGAGGGGGAGAGACCCAGTACTTC. Translated: CASSTDGGGETQYF.

The chain links TRBV3-1 to TRBJ2-5, with D perhaps TRBD2 (6 bases). Germline-derived CDR1 and CDR2 are LGHDT and YNNKEL (reference sequence). The CDR3 consists of 13 residues. V was shortened by 4 bases and J by 14 bases, with 20 bases between the two germline ends. CDR3 protein: CASSPQEGTTIYF. CDR3 nucleotides: TGTGCCAGCAGCCCACAGGAGGGGACCACGATATACTTC.

The sample holds a few counts of this clonotype. The chain uses TRBV2 and TRBJ1-2; D perhaps matches TRBD1 (6 bases). Per the germline V gene, CDR1 is SNHLY and CDR2 is FYNNEI. V lost 3 bases and J 5 bases, leaving 7 bases between the germline ends. This CDR3 comprises 12 residues. The DNA for the CDR3 is TGTGCCAGCAGTGAGGGACATTATGGCTACACCTTC. Its translation is CASSEGHYGYTF.

V is TRBV12-3 or TRBV12-4 and J is TRBJ2-2; 9 positions match TRBD1. The J segment lost 6 bases and the V segment lost 3 bases, leaving 5 bases of the junction unmatched. The CDR3 length is 15 residues. The CDR3 nucleotides read TGTGCCAGCAGTTTCCGGACAGGGGATGCCGGGGAGCTGTTTTTT. This encodes CASSFRTGDAGELFF.

This clonotype has at least ten counts. The chain recombines TRBV5-8 with TRBJ1-6; D is unclear. The CDR3 extends over 15 amino acids. Germline V CDR1 and CDR2: SGHTS, YDEGEE. V gave up 0 bases and J gave up 6 bases, with 10 bases separating them. The CDR3 sequence is CASSLEGFSNSPLHF. The CDR3 DNA is TGTGCCAGCAGCTTGGAAGGGTTTAGTAATTCACCCCTCCACTTT.

This clonotype has more than one count but fewer than ten. The germline gene is not matched at one end of the junction; a read error may be the cause. The rearrangement joins TRBV20-1 to TRBJ2-3; 7 bases align to TRBD2. Germline V gene lookup returns CDR1 DFQATT and CDR2 SNEGSKA (reference sequence). The CDR3 length is 13 residues. The CDR3 here is CSARGPGGDTQYF. The DNA for the CDR3 is TGCAGTGCCAGAGGACCGGGGGGAGATACGCAGTATTTT.

This clonotype was counted at least ten times. This chain connects TRBV12-5 to TRBJ2-5; D is unresolved. The ends were cut back, 0 bases at V and 5 bases at J, with 10 bases in the middle. The CDR3 contains 14 residues. Germline values: CDR1 LGHNT, CDR2 FRNRAP. The CDR3 sequence is CASGLVPGRETQYF. In DNA form, the CDR3 reads TGTGCTAGTGGTTTGGTGCCGGGTAGGGAGACCCAGTACTTC.

This clonotype was detected a few times. V usage is TRBV12-3 or TRBV12-4 and J usage is TRBJ1-2; D ambiguous. V was clipped by 3 bases and J by 4 bases, with 9 bases between them. This CDR3 comprises 13 residues. The CDR3 nucleotides are TGTGCCAGCAGTTTTGGCCAGGTCTATGGCTACACCTTC. Translating it yields CASSFGQVYGYTF.

This clonotype was counted at least ten times. The chain links TRBV9 to TRBJ2-2, with 9 positions matching TRBD1. V lost 4 bases and J lost 5; bases outside the gene matches: 6. This CDR3 contains 15 residues. Germline CDR1 reads SGDLS; CDR2 reads YYNGEE. The CDR3 here is CASSPQTGGTGELFF. Here the CDR3 DNA reads TGTGCCAGCAGCCCTCAGACAGGGGGGACCGGGGAGCTGTTTTTT.

This chain connects TRBV5-5 to TRBJ2-7, with D perhaps matching TRBD1 (5 bases). Germline V gene sequence: CDR1 SGHKS, CDR2 YYEKEE (reference sequence). The CDR3 is 15 amino acids. V was trimmed by 5 bases and J by 2 bases, leaving 17 bases between them. The CDR3 protein is CASSFRRVMTYEQYV. CDR3 DNA: TGTGCCAGCAGTTTTCGCAGGGTAATGACCTACGAGCAGTACGTC.

This clonotype was counted ten times or more. This CDR3 reads CASSQEDREGSEQYF. Here the CDR3 DNA reads TGCGCCAGCAGCCAAGAGGACAGGGAAGGCTCCGAGCAGTACTTC. The gene calls are TRBV4-3 and TRBJ2-7; 8 bases map to TRBD1. The CDR3 has 15 residues. V lost 0 bases, J lost 6 bases, and 7 bases stayed unmatched. Germline V lookup: CDR1 LGHNA, CDR2 YSLEER.

This clonotype has a count of ten or more. The chain combines TRBV2 with TRBJ1-5; TRBD1 is a possible D gene (6 bases). From germline, CDR1 is SNHLY and CDR2 FYNNEI. This CDR3 is 13 amino acids long. V lost 8 bases to trimming and J lost 3 bases, with 11 bases between them. The CDR3 DNA is TGTGCCAGCCTAAGGACAGTCAATCAGCCCCAGCATTTT. Its protein is CASLRTVNQPQHF.

This rearrangement joins TRBV20-1 to TRBJ1-1; D call uncertain. Germline V CDR1 and CDR2: DFQATT, SNEGSKA (reference sequence). The CDR3 totals 12 residues. V was shortened by 3 bases and J by 0 bases, with 5 bases between the two germline ends. CDR3 amino acids: CSARELNTEAFF. The CDR3 region has the DNA TGCAGTGCTAGGGAGTTGAACACTGAAGCTTTCTTT.

This clonotype was observed many times. The V call is TRBV4-1, the J call TRBJ1-5; D unclear. Germline V gene sequence: CDR1 MGHRA, CDR2 YSYEKL. V was shortened by 7 bases and J by 0 bases, with 13 bases between the two germline ends. The CDR3 has 15 residues. CDR3 nucleotides: TGCGCCAGCACCCCCCAGAGGAATAGCAATCAGCCCCAGCATTTT. Encoded protein: CASTPQRNSNQPQHF.

This clonotype was detected a few times. The chain combines TRBV15 with TRBJ2-7, with a possible D match to TRBD1 (5 bases). The V gene's germline CDR1 is LNHNV and CDR2 YYDKDF (reference sequence). The CDR3 length is 12 residues. Trimming removed 5 bases at V and 6 bases at J, with 11 bases between. The CDR3 DNA is TGTGCCACCAGCCTAGACAGAGCCGAGCAGTACTTC. Its translation: CATSLDRAEQYF.

This clonotype was seen only a few times. The chain uses TRBV7-2 and TRBJ2-3; 13 bases agree with TRBD2. Germline assignment: CDR1 SGHTA and CDR2 FQGNSA. With 8 bases clipped from V and 4 bases from J, the junction kept 3 bases outside the gene matches. This CDR3 is built from 14 residues. This chain's CDR3 is CASGTSGGADTQYF. As DNA, the CDR3 is TGTGCCAGCGGCACTAGCGGGGGGGCAGATACGCAGTATTTT.

A few counts support this clonotype. V usage is TRBV12-3 or TRBV12-4 and J usage is TRBJ2-6; D perhaps matches TRBD2 (5 bases). This CDR3 contains 15 residues. V was trimmed by 8 bases and J by 2 bases, leaving 13 bases between them. This chain's CDR3 is CASSPRGTGANVLTF. CDR3 DNA: TGTGCCAGCTCCCCACGGGGTACTGGGGCCAACGTCCTGACTTTC.

The CDR3 loop is CASSLVPGLNTEAFF. As DNA, the CDR3 is TGCGCCAGCAGCTTGGTTCCGGGTTTGAACACTGAAGCTTTCTTT. The V gene is TRBV5-1, the J gene TRBJ1-1; D gene unclear. This CDR3 contains 15 residues. Per germline, CDR1 SGHRS and CDR2 YFSETQ. The V end was cut by 0 bases, the J end by 0 bases, with 9 bases between.

This clonotype was observed at least ten times. The rearrangement uses TRBV6-1 and TRBJ1-2; 7 nucleotides align to TRBD1. V gave up 8 bases and J gave up 2 bases; unmatched junction bases: 2. Germline assignment: CDR1 MNHNS and CDR2 SASEGT. This CDR3 is 12 amino acids long. CDR3 nucleotides: TGTGCCAGCCCGGGACAGAACTATGGCTACACCTTC. Translating it yields CASPGQNYGYTF.

This clonotype came up many times. CDR3 in DNA: TGTGCCAGCAGCTTACCATCCTACGAGCAGTACTTC. Translation gives CASSLPSYEQYF. The V gene is TRBV7-2, the J gene TRBJ2-7, with no clear D. CDR3 size: 12 residues. V lost 2 bases, J lost 1 base, and 3 bases lay in between. Looked up from germline, CDR1 is SGHTA and CDR2 is FQGNSA.